A single TCR beta chain is shown here with its context. This CDR3 is built from 14 residues. Per germline, CDR1 SQVTM and CDR2 ANQGSEA. J lost 3 bases, V lost 4 bases, and 7 bases had no gene match. These data come from a study of T cells after yellow fever vaccination. TCRdb recomputed calls from the 5' RACE reads with MiXCR, one row per CDR3 protein. The sample lists roughly 400,000 distinct CDR3 sequences; around 20% were seen once. The sample consisted of PBMCs, taken before the yellow fever booster vaccination. This sequence originates from a man between 18 and 29 years old who received the YFV17D yellow fever vaccine. The rearrangement joins TRBV29-1 to TRBJ2-5, with 8 bases identical to TRBD1. The CDR3 nucleotides are TGCAGCGTTGTTACAGGGGGGCTTGAAGAGACCCAGTACTTC. Protein: CSVVTGGLEETQYF.